These 12 T cell receptor beta chains came from one sample sequenced in a study of blood T cell repertoires in COVID-19. Only in-frame clones appear in the TCRdb table, and some are missing; sequencing was by immunoSEQ multiplex PCR. The sample has hundreds of thousands of clones; 89% are singletons. Input material: peripheral blood. Source of these receptors: a man aged 18 to 29 with COVID-19, enrolled during active disease.

This clone was counted only a few times. The gene calls are TRBV27 and TRBJ1-1; D not certain. Trimming shortened V by 5 bases and J by 7 bases, and 17 bases separated the two germline ends. Germline V CDR1 and CDR2: MNHEY, SMNVEV (reference sequence). There are 14 residues in the CDR3. CDR3 nucleotide sequence: TGTGCCAGCAGTCTTAATTCGGGTAACGATGAAGCTTTCTTT. It yields the protein CASSLNSGNDEAFF.

To note about this clone: Other DNA sequences in the sample encode the same CDR3. This chain uses TRBV19 with TRBJ1-5; 7 bases agree with TRBD1. V dropped 7 bases and J dropped 0; count of bases not matched to a gene: 6. Germline-derived CDR1 and CDR2 are LNHDA and SQIVND (reference sequence). The CDR3 length is 15 residues. The DNA for the CDR3 is TGTGCCAGTACCCCAGGGGGGTATAGCAATCAGCCCCAGCATTTT. As protein: CASTPGGYSNQPQHF.

This clone came up once. This chain connects TRBV5-8 to TRBJ1-1, with D maybe TRBD1 (6 bases). The CDR3 has 16 amino acids. In germline, CDR1 is SGHTS, CDR2 YDEGEE. The V end lost 7 bases, the J end lost 0 bases, and 19 bases lay between the germline ends. The CDR3 coding sequence is TGTGCCAGCGAGCTCCAGGGGACAACTCTGAACACTGAAGCTTTCTTT. It yields the protein CASELQGTTLNTEAFF.

The V and J genes are TRBV24-1 and TRBJ2-1, with TRBD2 matching over 7 bases. V trimming: 4 bases; J trimming: 6 bases; junction bases outside the gene matches: 8. The CDR3 has 15 residues. Germline V gene lookup returns CDR1 KGHDR and CDR2 SFDVKD. The CDR3 region has the DNA TGTGCCACCAGTGACACCCGCGGGAGCGGCAATGAGCAGTTCTTC. It specifies CATSDTRGSGNEQFF.

The rearrangement uses TRBV7-2 and TRBJ2-4; 7 bases are a match to TRBD2. The germline V gene has CDR1 SGHTA and CDR2 FQGNSA. V lost 4 bases and J lost 13; bases outside the gene matches: 7. The CDR3 runs 12 residues. The CDR3 protein is CASSSPGTIQYF. CDR3 bases: TGTGCCAGCAGCTCGCCTGGGACTATACAGTACTTC.

This clone has just one count. The chain has TRBV6-5 and TRBJ2-7; D may be TRBD2 (5 bases). V was clipped by 0 bases and J by 6 bases, with 9 bases between them. The CDR3 has 13 amino acids. CDR1 is MNHEY and CDR2 is SVGAGI in the germline V gene. CDR3 loop: CASSYSGVSEQYF. The CDR3 DNA follows: TGTGCCAGCAGTTACTCCGGGGTGAGCGAGCAGTACTTC.

V is TRBV19 and J is TRBJ2-1, with D possibly being TRBD1 (6 bases). V shed 10 bases and J shed 8 bases, with 12 bases lying between them. The CDR3 is 11 amino acids. In germline, CDR1 is LNHDA, CDR2 SQIVND (reference sequence). Written as DNA, the CDR3 is TGTGCCACCGTACAGGGCCATGAGCAGTTCTTC. Translation gives CATVQGHEQFF.

The CDR3 DNA is TGTGCCAGCAGTTACAGATACAGGGTCCGTCAGCCCCAGCATTTT. Protein: CASSYRYRVRQPQHF. The rearrangement uses TRBV6-5 and TRBJ1-5; D possibly corresponds to TRBD1 (6 bases). The CDR3 has 15 residues. Germline lookup yields CDR1 MNHEY and CDR2 SVGAGI. Trimming removed 2 bases at V and 6 bases at J, with 14 bases between.

In this sample, this clone turned up once. V gene TRBV11-2 combines with J gene TRBJ1-6; 8 bases align to TRBD1. Trimming cost V 4 bases and J 9 bases; bases outside gene matches: 8. Germline CDR1 SGHAT, CDR2 FQNNGV. The length of the CDR3 is 15 residues. CDR3 nucleotides: TGTGCCAGCAGCTCACAACAGGGGGGGGGTTCACCCCTCCACTTT. Its translation: CASSSQQGGGSPLHF.

V and J are TRBV7-8 and TRBJ2-5; 14 bases fit TRBD2. Germline V gives CDR1 SGHVS, CDR2 FQNEAQ. V lost 4 bases and J lost 5; bases outside the gene matches: 15. This CDR3 spans 19 amino acids. CDR3 amino acids: CASSSRTSGRPTLRETQYF. The CDR3 bases are TGTGCCAGCAGCTCAAGGACTAGCGGGAGGCCCACGCTGAGGGAGACCCAGTACTTC.

This chain links TRBV19 with TRBJ2-1; 12 nucleotides agree with TRBD2. The CDR3 spans 17 residues. V shed 1 base, J shed 2 bases, and the junction held 3 bases outside the gene matches. Germline assignment: CDR1 LNHDA and CDR2 SQIVND (reference sequence). CDR3 sequence (DNA): TGTGCCAGTAGTATAGGGGCTAGCGGGGGGGCCTACAATGAGCAGTTCTTC. Translating it yields CASSIGASGGAYNEQFF.

The chain couples TRBV5-5 to TRBJ2-1; D uncertain. The germline CDR1 and CDR2 sequences are SGHKS and YYEKEE (reference sequence). The CDR3 sequence is 15 residues long. The V and J ends lost 4 bases and 0 bases respectively, with 11 bases between them. Here the CDR3 reads CASSLGRSSYNEQFF. CDR3 bases: TGTGCCAGCAGCCTGGGCCGGAGCTCCTACAATGAGCAGTTCTTC.